This paragraph reports one T cell receptor (beta chain). The data stem from a study of CD8 T cells in Susac syndrome. The study sequenced TCR beta in blood CD8+ and CD4+ T cells. FACS enriched CD8+ TEMRA cells, while bulk CD8+ and CD4+ were negatively isolated. RNA, at 0.5 to 1 ug, was reverse transcribed with random hexamers. TCRdb used MiXCR to reprocess the immunoSEQ multiplex PCR reads, holding one entry per CDR3 protein. The sample lists fewer than 300,000 distinct CDR3 sequences, 70% to 90% seen once, with 0.11% in the top ten. Deletions cut 5 bases from V and 0 bases from J, with 23 bases between. The CDR3 is 18 amino acids. CDR1 is SGHTA and CDR2 is FQGNSA in the germline V gene.

The clonotype comes from a human donor with multiple sclerosis. Sequenced sample: CD8+ T cells from PBMCs. V usage is TRBV7-2 and J usage is TRBJ2-7, with D tentatively TRBD2 (6 bases). The CDR3 loop is CASSPYERLGRSSYEQYF. CDR3 nucleotides: TGTGCCAGCAGCCCCTATGAGAGACTAGGGCGGTCCTCCTACGAGCAGTACTTC.